These 32 T cell receptor beta chains came from one sample sequenced in a study of blood T cell repertoires in COVID-19. TCRdb's copy holds only in-frame clones and misses some; the assay was immunoSEQ multiplex PCR. The profile covers over 150,000 clones, with 70% to 90% appearing a single time and 0.63% taken by the ten largest. Input material: peripheral blood. The receptor source for this set is a man aged 60 to 75 with COVID-19, enrolled during active disease.

This rearrangement joins TRBV4-3 to TRBJ1-2; a possible D gene is TRBD1 (5 bases). The CDR3 is made up of 15 amino acids. Germline assignment: CDR1 LGHNA and CDR2 YSLEER. Trimming stripped 4 bases from V and 2 bases from J, with 14 bases between. DNA for the CDR3: TGCGCCAGCAGCCCCCGAGGCCCAGGGAACTATGGCTACACCTTC. It is translated as CASSPRGPGNYGYTF.

This rearrangement joins TRBV24-1 to TRBJ2-5, with 9 bases lining up with TRBD1. Germline CDR1 KGHDR, CDR2 SFDVKD. The CDR3 runs to 15 residues. V lost 3 bases, J lost 5 bases, and 6 bases stayed unmatched. The CDR3 nucleotides read TGTGCCACCAGTGATACCGGGACAGGGTTCGAGACCCAGTACTTC. This sequence encodes CATSDTGTGFETQYF.

V usage is TRBV6-5 and J usage is TRBJ1-1, with D unresolved. The CDR3 is 13 residues long. CDR1 and CDR2 from the germline V gene are MNHEY and SVGAGI. Between the trimmed V and J ends, which lost 0 bases and 11 bases, there was a span of 13 bases. CDR3 in amino acids: CASSYSTLGEAFF. The CDR3, as DNA: TGTGCCAGCAGTTACTCGACGCTTGGAGAGGCTTTCTTT.

The chain combines TRBV11-2 with TRBJ2-2; tentatively, D is TRBD2 (5 bases). CDR1 and CDR2 (germline): SGHAT, FQNNGV. There are 16 residues in the CDR3. V was clipped by 0 bases and J by 5 bases, with 13 bases between them. CDR3 in amino acids: CASSLDGLLRTGELFF. CDR3 nucleotide sequence: TGTGCCAGCAGCTTAGACGGACTGCTAAGAACCGGGGAGCTGTTTTTT.

This clone has a single count. The chain uses TRBV2 and TRBJ2-5; TRBD1 aligns across 10 bases. The CDR3 covers 14 residues. Germline lookup yields CDR1 SNHLY and CDR2 FYNNEI. The V and J ends lost 3 bases and 4 bases, in that order; junction bases with no gene match: 2. The CDR3 loop is CASSDDRGLETQYF. The CDR3 region has the DNA TGTGCCAGCAGTGATGACAGGGGGCTAGAGACCCAGTACTTC.

This chain joins TRBV24-1 and TRBJ2-1, with 8 nucleotides matching TRBD2. Per the germline V gene, CDR1 is KGHDR and CDR2 is SFDVKD. The length of the CDR3 is 16 residues. The V gene end was trimmed by 2 bases and the J gene end by 7 bases; junction bases not matched to a gene: 9. The CDR3 DNA reads TGTGCCACCAGTGATTCCTTAGCGGGAAGGTTTAATGAGCAGTTCTTC. This codes for CATSDSLAGRFNEQFF.

J is TRBJ2-5 and V is TRBV5-6; D possibly corresponds to TRBD2 (5 bases). The CDR3 extends over 12 amino acids. Trimming shortened V by 2 bases and J by 5 bases, and 7 bases separated the two germline ends. Germline V gene lookup returns CDR1 SGHDT and CDR2 YYEEEE. The CDR3 coding sequence is TGTGCCAGCAGCTTAAGGAGGGAGACCCAGTACTTC. Residues: CASSLRRETQYF.

The rearrangement uses TRBV5-1 and TRBJ2-5; 7 nucleotides match TRBD1. Germline V gene lookup returns CDR1 SGHRS and CDR2 YFSETQ. Germline trimming cut 4 bases from V and 1 base from J; bases unmatched to any gene: 7. There are 15 residues in the CDR3. In DNA form, the CDR3 reads TGCGCCAGCAGCCGGACAGGCCAATTCCAAGAGACCCAGTACTTC. This translates into CASSRTGQFQETQYF. The variable domain in full, completed from reference TRBV5-1 and TRBJ2-5, reads KAGVTQTPRYLIKTRGQQVTLSCSPISGHRSVSWYQQTPGQGLQFLFEYFSETQRNKGNFPGRFSGRQFSNSRSEMNVSTLELGDSALYLCASSRTGQFQETQYFGPGTRLLVL.

This sequence joins TRBV5-6 and TRBJ1-5; tentative D call: TRBD1 (5 bases). In germline, CDR1 is SGHDT, CDR2 YYEEEE. The CDR3 length is 16 residues. The V end was cut by 1 base, the J end by 0 bases, with 11 bases between. CDR3 nucleotide sequence: TGTGCCAGCAGCTTGTGGGGCCAGACTAGCAATCAGCCCCAGCATTTT. Its protein product is CASSLWGQTSNQPQHF.

This clone has just one count. V usage is TRBV19 and J usage is TRBJ1-2, with D possibly being TRBD1 (5 bases). V was cut by 4 bases and J by 4 bases, with 16 bases left in between. The CDR3 sequence is 15 residues long. The germline V gene encodes CDR1 LNHDA and CDR2 SQIVND (reference sequence). Here the CDR3 reads CASSTNPGGSYGYTF. The DNA of the CDR3 is TGTGCCAGTAGTACAAATCCGGGGGGATCCTATGGCTACACCTTC.

The chain is built from TRBV30 and TRBJ2-7; 11 bases line up with TRBD2. Germline V CDR1 and CDR2: GTSNPN, SVGIG (reference sequence). Trimming removed 3 bases from V and 7 bases from J; junction bases left unmatched: 5. This CDR3 comprises 13 residues. CDR3 bases: TGTGCCTGGAGAACTAGCGGGAGAGGGGAGCAGTACTTC. Translation: CAWRTSGRGEQYF.

This rearrangement joins TRBV6-5 to TRBJ2-7; 9 bases align to TRBD2. The ends lost 0 bases at V and 3 bases at J; junction bases unmatched: 3. Germline loops: CDR1 MNHEY, CDR2 SVGAGI. CDR3 length equals 15 residues. In nucleotides, the CDR3 is TGTGCCAGCAGTTACTCGGCTAGCGGGATCTACGAGCAGTACTTC. Translated: CASSYSASGIYEQYF.

For the CDR3, the DNA is TGTGCCACCAGTGATTTACGGGAGGACAGAGGGTGGAATGAGCAGTTCTTC. Translated: CATSDLREDRGWNEQFF. This chain connects TRBV24-1 to TRBJ2-1; D perhaps matches TRBD2 (7 bases). From germline, CDR1 is KGHDR and CDR2 SFDVKD. This CDR3 has 17 residues. V was pared by 1 base and J by 7 bases, with 19 bases between.

The chain uses TRBV12-3 or TRBV12-4 and TRBJ1-1; weak D call: TRBD1 (5 bases). V shed 8 bases and J shed 6 bases, with 13 bases lying between them. This CDR3 has 12 residues. CDR3 nucleotide sequence: TGTGCCAGCGGACTTGGGGGGGCTGAAGCTTTCTTT. It encodes CASGLGGAEAFF.

The rearrangement links TRBV25-1 to TRBJ1-2; D is unclear. Germline CDR1 MGHDK, CDR2 SYGVNS. The V gene lost 2 bases and the J gene lost 7 bases, with 14 bases spanning the gap. CDR3 size: 14 residues. CDR3 in amino acids: CASSETGRESGYTF. The CDR3 nucleotides are TGTGCCAGCAGTGAAACTGGCCGGGAGTCTGGCTACACCTTC.

The gene calls are TRBV6-6 and TRBJ1-1; the D gene is possibly TRBD1 (5 bases). Trimming cost V 8 bases and J 6 bases, with 16 bases left between them. Germline assignment: CDR1 MNHNY and CDR2 SVGAGI (reference sequence). The CDR3 loop spans 13 amino acids. CDR3 loop: CASSQLAGAEAFF. The CDR3 nucleotides are TGTGCCAGCTCCCAACTCGCGGGGGCTGAAGCTTTCTTT.

This clone has a single count. This chain uses TRBV20-1 with TRBJ1-1; D is ambiguous. Germline values: CDR1 DFQATT, CDR2 SNEGSKA (reference sequence). The V and J ends lost 3 bases and 0 bases respectively, with 8 bases between them. The CDR3 is made up of 13 amino acids. The CDR3: CSASSQMNTEAFF. The CDR3 coding sequence is TGCAGTGCTAGTTCACAAATGAACACTGAAGCTTTCTTT.

J is TRBJ1-2 and V is TRBV6-2 or TRBV6-3, with a possible D match to TRBD1 (6 bases). The CDR3 consists of 14 residues. CDR1 is MNHEY and CDR2 is SVGEGT in the germline V gene. Trimming stripped 2 bases from V and 3 bases from J, with 10 bases between. CDR3 nucleotide sequence: TGTGCCAGCAGTTACGGGGGCGCGTACTATGGCTACACCTTC. This gives the protein CASSYGGAYYGYTF.

As DNA, the CDR3 is TGCAGCGTTGGCGCGGGAGGGGGCTATGGCTACACCTTC. Translating gives CSVGAGGGYGYTF. The gene calls are TRBV29-1 and TRBJ1-2; weak D call: TRBD1 (6 bases). Germline lookup yields CDR1 SQVTM and CDR2 ANQGSEA. The CDR3 has 13 amino acids. Trimming took 4 bases from V and 4 from J, leaving 13 bases between them.

V gene TRBV7-2 combines with J gene TRBJ1-1, with a tentative D call TRBD1 (6 bases). Deletions cut 3 bases from V and 3 bases from J, with 11 bases between. The CDR3 runs 14 residues. The germline V gene encodes CDR1 SGHTA and CDR2 FQGNSA. The CDR3 sequence is CASSFPNRDTEAFF. CDR3 bases: TGTGCCAGCAGCTTCCCTAACAGGGACACTGAAGCTTTCTTT.

The chain is built from TRBV5-6 and TRBJ2-5, with 7 bases fitting TRBD1. The CDR3 totals 16 residues. V shed 0 bases and J 2 bases; nucleotides not matched to a gene: 7. CDR1 is SGHDT, CDR2 YYEEEE, per germline. CDR3 residues: CASSLGFGRGQETQYF. CDR3 nucleotide sequence: TGTGCCAGCAGCTTGGGGTTCGGCAGGGGGCAAGAGACCCAGTACTTC. The full variable domain, its missing parts supplied by reference TRBV5-6 and TRBJ2-5, is DAGVTQSPTHLIKTRGQQVTLRCSPKSGHDTVSWYQQALGQGPQFIFQYYEEEERQRGNFPDRFSGHQFPNYSSELNVNALLLGDSALYLCASSLGFGRGQETQYFGPGTRLLVL.

The genes are TRBV24-1 and TRBJ2-5; perhaps TRBD1 as D (6 bases). Trimming took 4 bases from V and 3 from J, leaving 17 bases between them. Looked up from germline, CDR1 is KGHDR and CDR2 is SFDVKD. The CDR3 sequence is 16 residues long. The CDR3 nucleotides are TGTGCCACCAGTGAAATAGGGGGACCGGGGAAAGAGACCCAGTACTTC. Translation: CATSEIGGPGKETQYF.

The V gene is TRBV3-1 (or the pseudogene TRBV3-2), the J gene TRBJ1-5; 9 bases map to TRBD1. The CDR3 is made up of 14 amino acids. The germline CDR1 and CDR2 sequences are LGHDT and YNNKEL (reference sequence). V was pared by 8 bases and J by 6 bases, with 8 bases of the junction left unmatched. The CDR3 bases are TGTGCCAGCGGAGGACAGGGGCCCGGTCAGCCCCAGCATTTT. It encodes CASGGQGPGQPQHF.

The rearrangement links TRBV27 to TRBJ2-1, with D possibly being TRBD1 (5 bases). Trimming left V 0 bases short and J 16 bases short, with 13 bases between. CDR1 and CDR2 (germline): MNHEY, SMNVEV (reference sequence). This CDR3 contains 12 residues. The DNA of the CDR3 is TGTGCCAGCAGTTTATCGATCAGGGAACTCTTCTTC. Its translation: CASSLSIRELFF.

V is TRBV14 and J is TRBJ1-1; possibly TRBD1 for D (6 bases). Germline V gene data show CDR1 as SGHDN and CDR2 as FVKESK. The CDR3 totals 14 residues. V lost 4 bases and J 2 bases, leaving 11 bases between the germline ends. The CDR3, as DNA: TGTGCCAGCAGCCTAATAGGGGGAAACACTGAAGCTTTCTTT. It specifies CASSLIGGNTEAFF.

V and J are TRBV7-2 and TRBJ1-1, with 9 bases identical to TRBD1. The V and J ends lost 3 bases and 8 bases, in that order; junction bases with no gene match: 7. The germline gives CDR1 SGHTA, CDR2 FQGNSA. The CDR3 has 14 residues. The CDR3: CASSFSPGQGEAFF. The CDR3 DNA sequence: TGTGCCAGCAGCTTCTCCCCCGGACAGGGGGAAGCTTTCTTT.

The chain carries TRBV4-1 and TRBJ1-3; D uncertain. Deletions cut 1 base from V and 0 bases from J, with 10 bases between. The CDR3 runs to 16 residues. Germline lookup yields CDR1 MGHRA and CDR2 YSYEKL. For the CDR3, the DNA is TGCGCCAGCAGCCAAGCCCGGGATAGCTCTGGAAACACCATATATTTT. Its translation is CASSQARDSSGNTIYF.

Concerning this clone itself: The junction departs from germline at one end; a sequencing error may be responsible. The rearrangement joins TRBV7-7 to TRBJ1-5; TRBD1 agrees at 9 bases. The germline V gene has CDR1 SSHAT and CDR2 FNYEAQ (reference sequence). CDR3 length: 16 amino acids. The CDR3 region is CASSFRGTGNNQPQHF. CDR3 nucleotide sequence: TGTGCTAGCAGCTTTAGAGGGACAGGGAACAATCAGCCCCAGCATTTT.

J is TRBJ2-2 and V is TRBV5-8, with TRBD2 identical over 15 bases. J lost 7 bases, V lost 2 bases, and 6 bases had no gene match. This CDR3 is 17 amino acids long. Germline assignment: CDR1 SGHTS and CDR2 YDEGEE. CDR3 DNA sequence: TGTGCCAGCAGCTTAAGGACTAGCGGGGGGGCCGTCGGGGAGCTGTTTTTT. Translated: CASSLRTSGGAVGELFF. Full variable domain (outside the CDR3, taken from reference TRBV5-8 and TRBJ2-2): EAGVTQSPTHLIKTRGQQATLRCSPISGHTSVYWYQQALGLGLQFLLWYDEGEERNRGNFPPRFSGRQFPNYSSELNVNALELEDSALYLCASSLRTSGGAVGELFFGEGSRLTVL.

This chain joins TRBV10-3 and TRBJ2-7; D gene unclear. Germline V gene lookup returns CDR1 ENHRY and CDR2 SYGVKD. The CDR3 contains 11 residues. V was cut by 2 bases and J by 4 bases, with 3 bases left in between. Here the CDR3 reads CAISERYEQYF. CDR3 sequence (DNA): TGTGCCATCAGTGAGCGGTACGAGCAGTACTTC.

J is TRBJ2-3 and V is TRBV9, with a tentative D call TRBD2 (6 bases). The CDR3 runs 15 residues. Germline V gives CDR1 SGDLS, CDR2 YYNGEE. Trimming removed 0 bases at V and 4 bases at J, with 12 bases between. The CDR3 loop is CASSVVGGRSDTQYF. Here the CDR3 DNA reads TGTGCCAGCAGCGTAGTTGGGGGGAGGTCAGATACGCAGTATTTT. Supplemented by reference TRBV9 and TRBJ2-3, the full variable domain reads DSGVTQTPKHLITATGQRVTLRCSPRSGDLSVYWYQQSLDQGLQFLIQYYNGEERAKGNILERFSAQQFPDLHSELNLSSLELGDSALYFCASSVVGGRSDTQYFGPGTRLTVL.

The V gene is TRBV19, the J gene TRBJ1-5; maybe TRBD1 (6 bases). The CDR3 sequence is 16 residues long. CDR1 LNHDA and CDR2 SQIVND come from the germline V gene (reference sequence). The V end lost 4 bases, the J end lost 4 bases, and 17 bases lay between the germline ends. CDR3 residues: CASSNRDGVLNQPQHF. The CDR3, as DNA: TGTGCCAGTAGTAACAGGGACGGAGTATTGAATCAGCCCCAGCATTTT.